This paragraph covers one T cell receptor (beta chain) sequence. This CDR3 contains 15 residues. Germline CDR1 and CDR2: GTSNPN and SVGIG (reference sequence). V lost 0 bases, J lost 6 bases, and 6 bases stayed unmatched. The data were obtained in a study of blood T cell repertoires in COVID-19. Profiled with immunoSEQ multiplex PCR; TCRdb holds only in-frame clones, not every one. The table includes about 290,000 clones, around 85% detected once. This receptor was obtained from a woman in her forties or fifties with active or convalescent COVID-19. The sample consisted of peripheral blood. V gene TRBV30 combines with J gene TRBJ1-5; 9 bases agree with TRBD1. The CDR3, as DNA: TGTGCCTGGAGTGTACGAACAGGGGGCGGTCAGCCCCAGCATTTT. It is translated as CAWSVRTGGGQPQHF. The variable domain in full, completed from reference TRBV30 and TRBJ1-5, reads SQTIHQWPATLVQPVGSPLSLECTVEGTSNPNLYWYRQAAGRGLQLLFYSVGIGQISSEVPQNLSASRPQDRQFILSSKKLLLSDSGFYLCAWSVRTGGGQPQHFGDGTRLSIL.